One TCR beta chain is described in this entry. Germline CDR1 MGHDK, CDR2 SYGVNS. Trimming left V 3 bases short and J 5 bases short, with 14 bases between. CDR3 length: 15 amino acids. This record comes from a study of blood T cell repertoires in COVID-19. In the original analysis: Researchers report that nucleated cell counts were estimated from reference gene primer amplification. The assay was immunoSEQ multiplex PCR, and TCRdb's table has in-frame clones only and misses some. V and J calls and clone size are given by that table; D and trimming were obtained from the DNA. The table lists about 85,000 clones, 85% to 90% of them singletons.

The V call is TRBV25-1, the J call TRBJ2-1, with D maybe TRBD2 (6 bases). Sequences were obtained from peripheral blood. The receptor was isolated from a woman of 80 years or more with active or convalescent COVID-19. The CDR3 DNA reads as TGTGCCAGCAGTGATCCCCAGCGCGGGGACAATGAGCAGTTCTTC. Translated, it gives CASSDPQRGDNEQFF.